This is a list of T cell receptor beta chains from one sample in a study of OX40 agonist ivuxolimab in advanced cancers. Produced via immunoSEQ multiplex PCR; TCRdb's table is partial and in-frame only. The table has about 84,000 clones, approximately 89% seen once; the top ten hold 0.19%. Here the sequenced sample was CD4+ or CD8+ T cells sorted from blood, taken in a trial of the OX40 agonist ivuxolimab. Receptor source: an adult with an advanced solid tumor such as melanoma, head and neck, liver or kidney cancer. Each CDR3 is given with its conserved first and last residue. D genes are given only for firm matches. Only part of the rows carry a size: once, few, many, or a class if the clone is expanded.

clone_size | d_call | j_call | v_call | cdr3_aa | cdr3_nt
. | . | TRBJ2-2 | TRBV18 | CASSQGMNTGELFF | TGTGCCAGCTCACAGGGTATGAACACCGGGGAGCTGTTTTTT
. | . | TRBJ2-1 | TRBV7-9 | CASSLFGRKDLNNEQFF | TGTGCCAGCAGCTTATTTGGGCGGAAGGACCTCAACAATGAGCAGTTCTTC
. | . | TRBJ1-5 | TRBV27 | CASSPDTRNQPQHF | TGTGCCAGCAGTCCGGACACCCGAAATCAGCCCCAGCATTTT
. | . | TRBJ2-5 | TRBV7-8 | CASSLLGGRQETQYF | TGTGCCAGCAGCCTGCTCGGGGGAAGACAAGAGACCCAGTACTTC
. | TRBD1 | TRBJ2-2 | TRBV6-5 | CASSYHGQGELFF | TGTGCCAGCAGTTACCACGGACAGGGCGAGCTGTTTTTT
. | . | TRBJ1-4 | TRBV6-1 | CASKAFNGYNEKLFF | TGTGCCAGCAAGGCCTTCAACGGCTATAATGAAAAACTGTTTTTT
. | TRBD2 | TRBJ2-1 | TRBV5-1 | CASSLALAGLYEQFF | TGCGCCAGCAGCTTGGCTTTAGCGGGATTATATGAGCAGTTCTTC
. | TRBD1 | TRBJ2-6 | TRBV5-5 | CASSSGTGPSGANVLTF | TGTGCCAGCAGCTCCGGGACAGGTCCCTCTGGGGCCAACGTCCTGACTTTC
. | . | TRBJ2-4 | TRBV7-8 | CASSLAGEEAQYF | TGTGCCAGCAGCTTAGCGGGGGAGGAAGCACAGTACTTC
. | TRBD2 | TRBJ2-3 | TRBV7-2 | CASSFFSGGAIDTQYF | TGTGCCAGCAGCTTTTTCAGCGGGGGGGCAATAGATACGCAGTATTTT
. | . | TRBJ2-5 | TRBV28 | CATGGQKQETQYF | TGTGCCACCGGAGGCCAGAAACAAGAGACCCAGTACTTC
. | . | TRBJ1-4 | TRBV25-1 | CASSEAGALFF | TGTGCCAGCAGTGAAGCGGGGGCGCTGTTTTTT
. | TRBD1 | TRBJ2-3 | TRBV28 | CASEFIGGQGSTDTQYF | TGTGCCAGCGAGTTTATAGGGGGACAGGGTTCCACAGATACGCAGTATTTT
. | . | TRBJ2-1 | TRBV5-1 | CASMLVQSSYNEQFF | TGCGCCAGCATGCTGGTTCAGTCCTCCTACAATGAGCAGTTCTTC
. | TRBD2 | TRBJ2-1 | TRBV5-6 | CASSLVRTSGSSYNEQFF | TGTGCCAGCAGCTTGGTCCGGACTAGCGGGAGCTCCTACAATGAGCAGTTCTTC
. | . | TRBJ2-7 | TRBV10-3 | CAITSTPLRSSYEQYF | TGTGCCATCACCTCGACCCCACTTAGGAGCTCCTACGAGCAGTACTTC
. | TRBD1 | TRBJ1-4 | TRBV4-1 | CASSPSGQFNEKLFF | TGCGCCAGCAGCCCCTCGGGACAGTTTAATGAAAAACTGTTTTTT
. | . | TRBJ2-6 | TRBV15 | CATSTGSSGANVLTF | TGTGCCACCAGCACGGGGTCCTCTGGGGCCAACGTCCTGACTTTC
. | TRBD1 | TRBJ2-3 | TRBV14 | CASSQRQGAGTDTQYF | TGTGCCAGCAGCCAACGACAGGGGGCGGGAACAGATACGCAGTATTTT
. | . | TRBJ1-3 | TRBV9 | CASKPGHSGNTIYF | TGTGCCAGCAAGCCAGGGCACTCTGGAAACACCATATATTTT
. | . | TRBJ2-5 | TRBV5-1 | CASSPAGRGALFLQETQYF | TGCGCCAGCAGCCCCGCTGGCCGGGGGGCCCTTTTTTTACAAGAGACCCAGTACTTC
once | . | TRBJ2-5 | TRBV4-3 | CASSRQGETQYF | TGCGCCAGCAGCCGTCAGGGAGAGACCCAGTACTTC
. | TRBD2 | TRBJ2-7 | TRBV2 | CASSISGISYEQYF | TGTGCCAGCAGTATCAGCGGGATATCCTACGAGCAGTACTTC
. | TRBD1 | TRBJ1-1 | TRBV4-1 | CASSQGQGSNTEAFF | TGCGCCAGCAGCCAAGGACAGGGCTCGAACACTGAAGCTTTCTTT
. | . | TRBJ1-1 | TRBV18 | CASSPVTKNTEAFF | TGTGCCAGCTCACCGGTGACAAAGAACACTGAAGCTTTCTTT
. | TRBD1 | TRBJ2-4 | TRBV2 | CASSADRGIDIQYF | TGTGCCAGCAGCGCCGACAGGGGTATAGACATTCAGTACTTC
. | TRBD1 | TRBJ1-2 | TRBV15 | CATSRGGTGGWSTF | TGTGCCACCAGCAGAGGTGGGACAGGGGGCTGGTCCACCTTC
once | . | TRBJ2-3 | TRBV7-2 | CASSLAGSRTDTQYF | TGTGCCAGCAGCTTAGCGGGATCGAGAACAGATACGCAGTATTTT
. | TRBD2 | TRBJ2-2 | TRBV5-1 | CASRELAGNTGELFF | TGCGCCAGCAGGGAGCTAGCGGGGAACACCGGGGAGCTGTTTTTT
. | . | TRBJ1-1 | TRBV7-2 | CASSLEIPDTEAFF | TGTGCCAGCAGCTTAGAAATCCCGGACACTGAAGCTTTCTTT
. | . | TRBJ2-2 | TRBV7-8 | CASSPGAGIRPGELFF | TGTGCCAGCAGCCCAGGGGCAGGGATCCGTCCCGGGGAGCTGTTTTTT